This T cell receptor (beta chain) originates from a study of regulatory T cells (dated by TCRdb to 2017 to 2018). Describing the broader study: The study compared T-cell receptor beta repertoires of sorted regulatory, conventional CD4+ and CD8+ T cells in CD3G-deficient patients with those in healthy controls.

Beyond this particular receptor, the publication reports: Enrichment for hydrophobic residues at CDR3 positions 6 and 7 was found in conventional CD4+ T cells from CD3G-deficient patients, suggesting more self-reactive specificities. Repertoires from patients had restricted unique TRB V-J pairs and skewed V and J gene usage, with the strongest effect in regulatory T cells.

Details on this clone: Its antigen is not yet known. No much larger clone is present one base from it, and per-base qualities are unavailable.

The multiplex PCR relied on 52 forward TRBV primers and 13 reverse TRBJ primers, and amplification bias was corrected through assay-based and computational methods. Within the immunoSEQ assay, multiplex PCR amplified rearranged TRB loci from genomic DNA. Sequencing of the TRB amplicons was done on an Illumina HiSeq platform. Per the original workflow: Custom algorithms error-filtered the raw sequences and aligned them to reference gene sequences, after which the immunoSEQ online tools were used for analysis. Frequencies of productive and nonproductive TRB rearrangements were evaluated among both unique and total sequences. For TRB CDR3 positions 6 and 7, hydrophobicity together with amino acid composition served as the basis for assessing self-reactivity potential. Groups were compared by t tests, Mann-Whitney tests or two-way ANOVA performed in Prism software. TCRdb retrieved this table from immuneACCESS and kept in-frame rearrangements only. Not all clones are present; in checked studies, unresolved V genes account for under half, and no reason is known for the remainder. V and J calls and clone size are copied from that table; D and trimming were computed from the DNA. The sample table shows fewer than 20,000 clones, and 70% to 85% are seen once. Less than 9.5% of the sample goes to the ten largest clones.

The CDR3, from cysteine to phenylalanine, totals 11 residues. Only CDR3 DNA remains: 33 bases, in frame from the first base. The germline V gene gives CDR1 as MDHEN and CDR2 as SYDVKM. All CD3G-deficient patients had evidence of autoimmunity, which was more severe in two of the patients. Patients were tested at ages ranging from 2 to 39 years, and reduced naive and increased memory CD4+ and CD8+ T-cell proportions were found in the patients. CD4+ cells were FACS-sorted into CD25-high CD127-low regulatory T cells and CD25-low CD127-high conventional CD4+ T cells. Over five individuals with CD3G deficiency made up the patient group. Patient samples and clinical data came from an international physician network spanning the United States, Europe and Asia. Ficoll density separation was used to isolate peripheral blood mononuclear cells.

Source material: conventional CD4+ T cells sorted from blood. The sequence was collected from a person aged 30-39 years with CD3G deficiency. The V and J genes are TRBV28 and TRBJ2-5; the D gene is unclear. The end of the DNA is better explained by TRBJ2-7, so the J call may be wrong. CDR3 protein: CASSSRYEQYF. The DNA reads TGTGCCAGCAGTTCGAGGTACGAGCAGTACTTC.